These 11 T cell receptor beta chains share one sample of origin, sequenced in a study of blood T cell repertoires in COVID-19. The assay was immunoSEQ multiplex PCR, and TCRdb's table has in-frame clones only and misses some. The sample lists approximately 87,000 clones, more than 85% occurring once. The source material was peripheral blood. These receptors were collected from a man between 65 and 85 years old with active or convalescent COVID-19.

This CDR3 is CASSVAGVQDGYTF. The CDR3 region has the DNA TGTGCCAGCAGTGTGGCGGGAGTTCAAGATGGCTACACCTTC. The chain has TRBV2 and TRBJ1-2; D gene uncertain. There are 14 residues in the CDR3. Trimming took off 4 bases at V and 6 bases at J, with 15 bases between the two ends. CDR1 and CDR2 from the germline V gene are SNHLY and FYNNEI.

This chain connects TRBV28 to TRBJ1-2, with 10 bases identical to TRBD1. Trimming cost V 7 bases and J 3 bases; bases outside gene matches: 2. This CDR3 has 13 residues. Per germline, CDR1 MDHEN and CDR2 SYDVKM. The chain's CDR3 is CASKTGGDYGYTF. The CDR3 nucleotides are TGTGCCAGCAAGACAGGGGGCGACTATGGCTACACCTTC.

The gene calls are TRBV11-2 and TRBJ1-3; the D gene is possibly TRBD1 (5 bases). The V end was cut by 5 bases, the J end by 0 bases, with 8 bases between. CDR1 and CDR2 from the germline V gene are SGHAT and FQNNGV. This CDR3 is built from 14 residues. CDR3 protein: CASSRGNSGNTIYF. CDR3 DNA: TGTGCCAGCAGCCGGGGGAACTCTGGAAACACCATATATTTT.

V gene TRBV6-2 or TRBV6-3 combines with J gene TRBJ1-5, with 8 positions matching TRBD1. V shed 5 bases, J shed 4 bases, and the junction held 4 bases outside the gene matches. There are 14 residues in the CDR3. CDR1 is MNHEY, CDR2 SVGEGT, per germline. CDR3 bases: TGTGCCAGCAGTGGGGACAGGACTAATCAGCCCCAGCATTTT. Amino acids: CASSGDRTNQPQHF.

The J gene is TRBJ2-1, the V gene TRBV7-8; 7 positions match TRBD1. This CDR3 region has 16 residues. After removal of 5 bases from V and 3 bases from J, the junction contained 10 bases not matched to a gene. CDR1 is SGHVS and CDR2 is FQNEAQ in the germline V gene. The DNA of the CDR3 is TGTGCCAGCAGCCCGACCGACAGGGTAAACTACAATGAGCAGTTCTTC. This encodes CASSPTDRVNYNEQFF.

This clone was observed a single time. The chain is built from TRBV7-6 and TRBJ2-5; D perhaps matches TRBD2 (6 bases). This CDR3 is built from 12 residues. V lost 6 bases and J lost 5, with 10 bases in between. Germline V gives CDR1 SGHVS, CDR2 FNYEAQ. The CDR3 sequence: CASSLARETQYF. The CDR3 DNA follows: TGTGCCAGCAGTCTAGCGCGGGAGACCCAGTACTTC.

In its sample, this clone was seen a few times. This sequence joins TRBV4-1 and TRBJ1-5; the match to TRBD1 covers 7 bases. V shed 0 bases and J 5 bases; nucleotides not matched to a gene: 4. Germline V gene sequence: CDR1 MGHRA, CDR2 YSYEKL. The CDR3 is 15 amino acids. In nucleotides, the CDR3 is TGCGCCAGCAGCCAAGATAACAGGGGACATCAGCCCCAGCATTTT. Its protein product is CASSQDNRGHQPQHF.

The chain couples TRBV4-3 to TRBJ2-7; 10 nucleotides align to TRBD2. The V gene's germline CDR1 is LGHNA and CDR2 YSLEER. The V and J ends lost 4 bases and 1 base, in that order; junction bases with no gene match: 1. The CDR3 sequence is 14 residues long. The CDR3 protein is CASSLGLASYEQYF. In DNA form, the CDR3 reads TGCGCCAGCAGCCTGGGACTAGCGTCCTACGAGCAGTACTTC.

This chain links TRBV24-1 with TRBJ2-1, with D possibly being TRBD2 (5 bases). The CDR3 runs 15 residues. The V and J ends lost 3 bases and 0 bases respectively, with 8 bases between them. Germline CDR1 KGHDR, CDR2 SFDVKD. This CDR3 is CATSDDGISYNEQFF. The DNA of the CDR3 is TGTGCCACCAGTGATGACGGGATCTCCTACAATGAGCAGTTCTTC.

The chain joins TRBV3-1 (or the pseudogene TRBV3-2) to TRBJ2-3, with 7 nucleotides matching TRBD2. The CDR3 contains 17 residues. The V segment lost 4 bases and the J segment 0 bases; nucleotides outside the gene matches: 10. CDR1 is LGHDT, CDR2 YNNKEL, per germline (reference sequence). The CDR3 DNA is TGTGCCAGCAGCCCAGGTGTGGGGGGAGGGAGCACAGATACGCAGTATTTT. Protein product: CASSPGVGGGSTDTQYF.

CDR3 amino acids: CASSLGLSTSEQYF. In DNA form, the CDR3 reads TGTGCCAGCAGCTTGGGACTATCTACGAGCGAGCAGTACTTC. This chain uses TRBV5-6 with TRBJ2-7; D might be TRBD2 (5 bases). With 0 bases removed from V and 6 bases from J, the gap between germline ends came to 13 bases. This CDR3 contains 14 residues. Germline V gene sequence: CDR1 SGHDT, CDR2 YYEEEE.